The present entry profiles one T cell receptor beta chain with its context. The germline V and J ends were trimmed by 4 bases and 2 bases, with 15 bases remaining between them. CDR1 MDHEN and CDR2 SYDVKM come from the germline V gene. The CDR3 has 16 residues. Study processing details: Reference gene primers were amplified, and this amplification served to estimate nucleated cell counts. Measured with immunoSEQ multiplex PCR; TCRdb has only the in-frame clones, and not every one. D and trimming come from the DNA, and the V and J calls and clone size come from that table. The table has about 240,000 clones, 65% to 90% seen once. Patients of the Seattle cohort, enrolled during active infection, were followed longitudinally. This sample is part of a study of blood T cell repertoires in COVID-19. Study context: Samples of COVID-19 (acute and convalescent) were obtained from the United States, Italy and Spain. Sample material is recorded as cDNA or gDNA derived from T cells, B-cell-depleted T cells, or PBMCs.

The V and J genes are TRBV28 and TRBJ1-3, with D perhaps matching TRBD1 (5 bases). The sequence was obtained from a man over 45 with COVID-19, enrolled during active disease. Input material: peripheral blood. Here the CDR3 DNA reads TGTGCCAGCAGTTCTGGTAGGGGTTCAGCTGGAAACACCATATATTTT. It codes for CASSSGRGSAGNTIYF.